This TCR beta chain originates from a study of blood T cell repertoires in COVID-19. Overall study: Samples of COVID-19 (acute and convalescent) were obtained from the United States, Italy and Spain. T cells, B-cell-depleted T cells, or PBMCs supplied cDNA or gDNA.

The Seattle patients joined while their infection was active and were tracked longitudinally afterward. The CDR3 has 16 residues. Trimming removed 5 bases at V and 8 bases at J, with 25 bases between. The germline CDR1 and CDR2 sequences are SGHRS and YFSETQ. Authors' data handling: Counts of nucleated cells, estimated from reference gene primer amplification, were obtained. Sequencing used immunoSEQ multiplex PCR; TCRdb keeps in-frame clones, though not all of them. D and trimming were read from the DNA, whereas the V and J calls and clone size are those reported in that table. The top ten clones hold about 0.8% of a sample with about 200,000 clones, roughly nine tenths of them seen once.

The chain employs TRBV5-1 and TRBJ1-2, with D possibly TRBD1 on 5 matching bases. The specimen sequenced was peripheral blood. The TCR comes from a man aged 55 to 69 with COVID-19, enrolled during active disease. The chain's CDR3 is CASRTEQGSSAGGYTF. The DNA of the CDR3 is TGCGCCAGCAGAACCGAGCAGGGTTCGTCTGCGGGGGGCTACACCTTC. The variable domain in full, completed from reference TRBV5-1 and TRBJ1-2, reads KAGVTQTPRYLIKTRGQQVTLSCSPISGHRSVSWYQQTPGQGLQFLFEYFSETQRNKGNFPGRFSGRQFSNSRSEMNVSTLELGDSALYLCASRTEQGSSAGGYTFGSGTRLTVV.